This TCR beta chain was identified in a study of chemoradiotherapy in HPV16-positive cancers. As for the study in general: Candidate HPV-specific clones and shared TCR motifs came from a couple of HPV16-positive patients. General study results and limits: Better recurrence-free survival went with HPV-responsive T-cell expansion in HPV16-positive patients.

The CDR3 consists of 13 residues. V gave up 7 bases and J gave up 6 bases, with 15 bases separating them. Germline assignment: CDR1 SGHAT and CDR2 FQNNGV. This clone was picked up one time. Its antigen is unknown. The method was immunoSEQ multiplex PCR; TCRdb's version includes in-frame clones alone and lacks a portion of them. The data hold 2,000 to 2,500 clones, with around 80% observed a single time. Sequencing used tumor tissue, obtained from a patient who underwent chemoradiotherapy. The J gene is TRBJ1-1, the V gene TRBV11-2; tentatively, D is TRBD1 (5 bases). This TCR was sampled from a human donor with HPV-associated anogenital cancer. Written as DNA, the CDR3 is TGTGCCAGCACCCTCGCAGGGTACTCTGAAGCTTTCTTT. Translated: CASTLAGYSEAFF.